This entry lists 22 T cell receptor beta chains sequenced from one sample in a study of identical twins. TCRdb passed the 5' RACE reads through MiXCR, listing each CDR3 protein once. The sample carries under 500,000 distinct CDR3 sequences, roughly an eighth recorded once. The sample was also linked to a second study, of yellow fever vaccine responses in identical twins.

Sequencing was carried out using CD4+ T cells sorted from blood. The receptors derive from a woman aged 18 to 35 in good health.

This clonotype has just a few counts. The V and J genes are TRBV6-1 and TRBJ2-2; D is unclear. CDR1 MNHNS and CDR2 SASEGT come from the germline V gene. CDR3 length: 11 amino acids. The V end lost 7 bases, the J end lost 5 bases, and 5 bases lay between the germline ends. CDR3 DNA sequence: TGTGCCAGCACCGAAACCGGGGAGCTGTTTTTT. Amino acids: CASTETGELFF.

The V and J genes are TRBV2 and TRBJ2-7, with D maybe TRBD2 (6 bases). Germline V gene data show CDR1 as SNHLY and CDR2 as FYNNEI. Trimming stripped 7 bases from V and 3 bases from J, with 13 bases between. The CDR3 loop spans 13 amino acids. The CDR3 DNA sequence: TGTGCCAGCATGGGCGGGGCGGACTACGAGCAGTACTTC. Translation: CASMGGADYEQYF.

This clonotype was detected ten times or more. J is TRBJ1-1 and V is TRBV6-2 or TRBV6-3; D ambiguous. This CDR3 has 15 residues. V lost 0 bases to trimming and J lost 1 base, with 9 bases between them. Germline V CDR1 and CDR2: MNHEY, SVGEGT. CDR3 sequence (DNA): TGTGCCAGCAGTTACTCGTTGGCGAGGAACACTGAAGCTTTCTTT. Its translation is CASSYSLARNTEAFF.

CDR3 region: CASSLRASGGATSYEQYF. The DNA of the CDR3 is TGTGCCAGCAGCTTACGCGCTAGCGGGGGGGCCACGTCCTACGAGCAGTACTTC. The rearrangement uses TRBV11-1 and TRBJ2-7; 12 bases align to TRBD2. The CDR3 runs 18 residues. The V and J ends lost 2 bases and 1 base, in that order; junction bases with no gene match: 9. Germline V gene data show CDR1 as SGHAT and CDR2 as FQDESV (reference sequence). Looking up the rest from reference TRBV11-1 and TRBJ2-7 gives the full variable domain: EAEVAQSPRYKITEKSQAVAFWCDPISGHATLYWYRQILGQGPELLVQFQDESVVDDSQLPKDRFSAERLKGVDSTLKIQPAELGDSAMYLCASSLRASGGATSYEQYFGPGTRLTVT.

This clonotype was seen only a few times. In DNA form, the CDR3 reads TGTGCCAGCAGCTATGGGACGTCGTACAATGAGCAGTTCTTC. It is translated as CASSYGTSYNEQFF. The chain carries TRBV7-9 and TRBJ2-1; perhaps D is TRBD1 or TRBD2 (5 bases each). CDR1 and CDR2 from the germline V gene are SEHNR and FQNEAQ (reference sequence). The CDR3 loop spans 14 amino acids. Trimming cost V 4 bases and J 4 bases, with 11 bases left between them.

This clonotype has just a few counts. The J gene is TRBJ2-3, the V gene TRBV12-3 or TRBV12-4; a possible D gene is TRBD2 (6 bases). With 6 bases removed from V and 0 bases from J, the gap between germline ends came to 13 bases. The CDR3 totals 15 residues. CDR3 amino acids: CASSPIRGSTDTQYF. The CDR3 DNA sequence: TGTGCCAGCAGCCCCATCCGGGGGAGCACAGATACGCAGTATTTT.

This chain connects TRBV15 to TRBJ1-2, with TRBD1 identical over 8 bases. J was trimmed by 2 bases and V by 3 bases; bases with no gene match: 14. The CDR3 runs to 18 residues. In germline, CDR1 is LNHNV, CDR2 YYDKDF (reference sequence). CDR3: CATSSATGDLVLNYGYTF. In DNA form, the CDR3 reads TGTGCCACCAGCAGCGCGACAGGGGACCTCGTCTTAAACTATGGCTACACCTTC.

V usage is TRBV2 and J usage is TRBJ2-1; D ambiguous. The CDR3 runs 14 residues. CDR1 is SNHLY and CDR2 is FYNNEI in the germline V gene. Trimming removed 3 bases at V and 4 bases at J, with 10 bases between. Here the CDR3 reads CASSDRRDYNEQFF. The CDR3 nucleotides are TGTGCCAGCAGTGATCGCCGAGATTACAATGAGCAGTTCTTC.

This clonotype was found a few times. The chain couples TRBV6-1 to TRBJ2-7, with D possibly TRBD1 on 6 matching bases. V was clipped by 5 bases and J by 6 bases, with 17 bases between them. The CDR3 has 14 amino acids. CDR1 and CDR2 from the germline V gene are MNHNS and SASEGT. CDR3 region: CASSKRTEPPEQYF. The CDR3 DNA is TGTGCCAGCAGTAAACGGACAGAACCCCCCGAGCAGTACTTC.

The chain recombines TRBV6-1 with TRBJ2-3, with D possibly matching TRBD2 (6 bases). The CDR3 sequence is 14 residues long. The germline V gene has CDR1 MNHNS and CDR2 SASEGT. V lost 5 bases and J 3 bases, leaving 12 bases between the germline ends. CDR3 bases: TGTGCCAGCAGTACCCAGGCGGGAACAGATACGCAGTATTTT. Its protein is CASSTQAGTDTQYF.

This clonotype has only a few counts. This chain links TRBV7-8 with TRBJ2-3; D is undetermined. V was cut by 1 base and J by 2 bases, with 7 bases left in between. Germline V gives CDR1 SGHVS, CDR2 FQNEAQ. The CDR3 length is 14 residues. DNA of the CDR3: TGTGCCAGCAGCTTAGTTGGTGCCACAGATACGCAGTATTTT. Translated, it gives CASSLVGATDTQYF.

This clonotype has a handful of counts. The chain couples TRBV6-1 to TRBJ1-4, with 7 bases matching TRBD1. Germline CDR1 and CDR2: MNHNS and SASEGT. This CDR3 has 14 residues. The junction had 11 bases not matched to a gene; V was cut back by 8 bases and J by 8 bases. CDR3 bases: TGTGCCAGCCATCCAGGGGGAGGTGAAGAAAAACTGTTTTTT. Translation gives CASHPGGGEEKLFF.

The CDR3 spells CASSLVGQSTDTQYF. CDR3 in DNA: TGCGCCAGCAGCTTGGTAGGACAGTCCACAGATACGCAGTATTTT. The gene calls are TRBV5-1 and TRBJ2-3; weak D call: TRBD1 (6 bases). The CDR3 is made up of 15 amino acids. Trimming pared 0 bases from V and 2 bases from J, leaving 10 bases between. CDR1 SGHRS and CDR2 YFSETQ come from the germline V gene.

This rearrangement joins TRBV5-5 to TRBJ2-3, with D possibly being TRBD1 (5 bases). The V end lost 4 bases, the J end lost 3 bases, and 12 bases lay between the germline ends. Looked up from germline, CDR1 is SGHKS and CDR2 is YYEKEE (reference sequence). The CDR3 spans 14 residues. CDR3: CASSARVVTDTQYF. The CDR3 DNA reads as TGTGCCAGCAGCGCCAGGGTTGTTACAGATACGCAGTATTTT.

V and J are TRBV6-1 and TRBJ2-2; D gene uncertain. CDR3 length: 13 amino acids. Germline V gene data show CDR1 as MNHNS and CDR2 as SASEGT. V was cut by 7 bases and J by 8 bases, with 14 bases left in between. The CDR3 loop reads CASKVDPPGELFF. CDR3 coding DNA: TGTGCCAGCAAGGTAGACCCACCGGGGGAGCTGTTTTTT.

The CDR3 loop reads CSARPSGDNEQFF. CDR3 coding DNA: TGCAGTGCTAGACCTAGCGGGGACAATGAGCAGTTCTTC. The chain carries TRBV20-1 and TRBJ2-1, with TRBD2 identical over 9 bases. Germline V gene sequence: CDR1 DFQATT, CDR2 SNEGSKA (reference sequence). The junction had 1 base not matched to a gene; V was cut back by 2 bases and J by 5 bases. CDR3 length: 13 residues.

The chain employs TRBV28 and TRBJ2-7; the match to TRBD1 covers 9 bases. This CDR3 has 15 amino acids. Trimming at V came to 6 bases and at J to 2 bases, leaving 8 bases not matched to a gene. The germline gives CDR1 MDHEN, CDR2 SYDVKM. DNA of the CDR3: TGTGCCAGCAGAGCCCCGGGACAGGGAACCTACGAGCAGTACTTC. Translation gives CASRAPGQGTYEQYF.

This clonotype was counted ten times or more. The rearrangement links TRBV7-2 to TRBJ2-5; TRBD2 is a possible D gene (5 bases). Trimming shortened V by 5 bases and J by 5 bases, and 12 bases separated the two germline ends. CDR3 length: 13 residues. Germline CDR1 reads SGHTA; CDR2 reads FQGNSA. In DNA, the CDR3 is TGTGCCAGCAGCGTTACTAGAGCGGAGACCCAGTACTTC. Translated: CASSVTRAETQYF.

The CDR3 region is CASSQDRDAAKGTQYF. In DNA form, the CDR3 reads TGCGCCAGCAGCCAAGATAGGGACGCGGCTAAGGGGACCCAGTACTTC. The rearrangement uses TRBV5-1 and TRBJ2-5, with D perhaps TRBD1 or TRBD2 (5 bases each). The ends were cut back, 4 bases at V and 7 bases at J, with 23 bases in the middle. This CDR3 contains 16 residues. The germline V gene has CDR1 SGHRS and CDR2 YFSETQ.

This clonotype was found a few times. V and J are TRBV6-2 or TRBV6-3 and TRBJ2-7; D is uncertain. This CDR3 region has 12 residues. The V end was cut by 6 bases, the J end by 5 bases, with 11 bases between. Looked up from germline, CDR1 is MNHEY and CDR2 is SVGEGT. The CDR3 spells CASRDPGDEQYF. The CDR3 DNA sequence: TGTGCCAGCAGGGACCCTGGGGACGAGCAGTACTTC.

The chain recombines TRBV3-1 with TRBJ1-1; 7 bases line up with TRBD1. The CDR3 runs to 14 residues. CDR1 and CDR2 from the germline V gene are LGHDT and YNNKEL (reference sequence). J lost 5 bases, V lost 4 bases, and 7 bases had no gene match. In DNA, the CDR3 is TGTGCCAGCAGCCGCGGGCCAGGGGGAACTGAAGCTTTCTTT. It specifies CASSRGPGGTEAFF.

To note about this clonotype: This may stem from a read error, because a much larger clone lies one nucleotide away. The chain recombines TRBV9 with TRBJ2-1; 7 positions agree with TRBD2. Germline V CDR1 and CDR2: SGDLS, YYNGEE. V shed 2 bases, J shed 3 bases, and the junction held 8 bases outside the gene matches. The CDR3 loop spans 16 amino acids. CDR3 sequence (DNA): TGTGCCAGCAGCGTTTTCAGCGGGAACTACTACAATGAGCAGTTCTTC. Amino acids: CASSVFSGNYYNEQFF.